These 29 T cell receptor beta chains originate from one sample sequenced in a study of T cell responses to AZD1222 COVID-19 vaccine. Sequencing was performed with immunoSEQ multiplex PCR; in TCRdb, only in-frame clones are kept and a portion is missing. The sample consists of around 90,000 clones, approximately 83% of them appearing once. The sequencing used peripheral blood, collected on day 0 of AZD1222 vaccination. The receptor set was obtained from an adult in good health.

The chain employs TRBV19 and TRBJ2-4; 8 bases match TRBD2. The CDR3 is made up of 13 amino acids. Unmatched junction bases numbered 11, after V lost 10 bases and J lost 9 bases. Germline V gene data show CDR1 as LNHDA and CDR2 as SQIVND (reference sequence). CDR3 bases: TGTGCCACCCACCCGGGGGGGTCTGGCATTCAGTACTTC. Amino acid sequence: CATHPGGSGIQYF.

The genes are TRBV30 and TRBJ1-6, with a possible D match to TRBD1 (6 bases). The germline V gene has CDR1 GTSNPN and CDR2 SVGIG (reference sequence). The CDR3 is 14 residues long. V lost 0 bases and J 5 bases, leaving 8 bases between the germline ends. This chain's CDR3 is CAWSVDSNNSPLHF. The CDR3 DNA reads as TGTGCCTGGAGTGTGGACAGCAATAATTCACCCCTCCACTTT.

J is TRBJ2-7 and V is TRBV6-5; D may be TRBD1 or TRBD2 (6 bases each). This CDR3 is built from 14 residues. CDR1 is MNHEY and CDR2 is SVGAGI in the germline V gene. V lost 4 bases, J lost 5 bases, and 15 bases lay in between. CDR3 amino acids: CASSLGGSRDEQYF. The CDR3 DNA reads TGTGCCAGCAGTTTGGGGGGCTCTAGGGACGAGCAGTACTTC.

V and J are TRBV20-1 and TRBJ1-2; D is undetermined. Germline-derived CDR1 and CDR2 are DFQATT and SNEGSKA (reference sequence). CDR3 length: 11 residues. The ends were cut back, 6 bases at V and 8 bases at J, with 13 bases in the middle. The CDR3 sequence is CSAGTFDGYTF. The CDR3 nucleotides read TGCAGTGCCGGTACATTTGACGGCTACACCTTC.

The chain recombines TRBV2 with TRBJ1-5; D call uncertain. Germline CDR1 and CDR2: SNHLY and FYNNEI. The CDR3 is 14 amino acids. V was trimmed by 7 bases and J by 7 bases, leaving 17 bases between them. CDR3 sequence: CASTLGREGQPQHF. In nucleotides, the CDR3 is TGTGCCAGCACCCTCGGGAGGGAGGGCCAGCCCCAGCATTTT.

V and J are TRBV30 and TRBJ1-6; TRBD1 matches at 8 bases. There are 13 residues in the CDR3. Germline lookup yields CDR1 GTSNPN and CDR2 SVGIG (reference sequence). The ends lost 8 bases at V and 7 bases at J; junction bases unmatched: 7. CDR3: CAVPQGGNSPLHF. DNA for the CDR3: TGTGCCGTTCCACAGGGGGGAAATTCACCCCTCCACTTT.

In nucleotides, the CDR3 is TGTGCCAGCAGCCAAGATCAGGGCGCCTATGGCTACACCTTC. Protein product: CASSQDQGAYGYTF. The chain couples TRBV3-1 (or the pseudogene TRBV3-2) to TRBJ1-2; TRBD1 might be the D (5 bases). The CDR3 consists of 14 residues. Germline-derived CDR1 and CDR2 are LGHDT and YNNKEL (reference sequence). Trimming cost V 0 bases and J 4 bases, with 9 bases left between them.

The chain couples TRBV11-3 to TRBJ2-7, with D uncertain. V was pared by 2 bases and J by 6 bases, with 11 bases between. CDR3 length: 13 amino acids. The germline V gene has CDR1 SGHNT and CDR2 YENEEA. The CDR3 protein is CASSLLEDLEQYF. The CDR3 DNA is TGTGCCAGCAGCTTATTAGAGGATCTCGAGCAGTACTTC.

The chain joins TRBV6-5 to TRBJ2-1; D might be TRBD1 or TRBD2, each matching 6 bases. This CDR3 has 15 residues. Per the germline V gene, CDR1 is MNHEY and CDR2 is SVGAGI. Between the trimmed V and J ends, which lost 9 bases and 9 bases, there was a span of 24 bases. The CDR3 region has the DNA TGTGCCAGTGATCTGGGGGGACATCTGCAGTTTGAGCAGTTCTTC. It specifies CASDLGGHLQFEQFF.

This chain connects TRBV2 to TRBJ1-4, with a possible D match to TRBD1 (5 bases). V was cut by 6 bases and J by 8 bases, with 19 bases left in between. CDR1 is SNHLY, CDR2 FYNNEI, per germline. This CDR3 spans 15 amino acids. CDR3 in DNA: TGTGCCAGCAGGGGGCCGGGACTCGAAGGGGAAAAACTGTTTTTT. Its protein product is CASRGPGLEGEKLFF.

The rearrangement links TRBV25-1 to TRBJ1-6; D is undetermined. CDR1 is MGHDK, CDR2 SYGVNS, per germline. Deletions cut 3 bases from V and 6 bases from J, with 12 bases between. CDR3 length equals 15 residues. The CDR3: CASSDMGRLNSPLHF. The CDR3 DNA sequence: TGTGCCAGCAGTGACATGGGCAGGCTTAATTCACCCCTCCACTTT. Full variable domain (outside the CDR3, taken from reference TRBV25-1 and TRBJ1-6): EADIYQTPRYLVIGTGKKITLECSQTMGHDKMYWYQQDPGMELHLIHYSYGVNSTEKGDLSSESTVSRIRTEHFPLTLESARPSHTSQYLCASSDMGRLNSPLHFGNGTRLTVT.

CDR3 nucleotides: TGTGCCAGCAGCCCTCCCCCACGATTAGCCAAAAACATTCAGTACTTC. Its translation: CASSPPPRLAKNIQYF. The chain links TRBV7-9 to TRBJ2-4; D is ambiguous. Trimming cost V 5 bases and J 0 bases, with 14 bases left between them. This CDR3 is built from 16 residues. The V gene's germline CDR1 is SEHNR and CDR2 FQNEAQ (reference sequence).

The chain employs TRBV5-4 and TRBJ2-6; weak D call: TRBD1 (6 bases). Trimming stripped 4 bases from V and 3 bases from J, with 20 bases between. Looked up from germline, CDR1 is SGHNT and CDR2 is YYREEE (reference sequence). The CDR3 consists of 18 residues. Here the CDR3 reads CASSVAPRQDHGANVLTF. The CDR3 coding sequence is TGTGCCAGCAGCGTGGCCCCTCGACAGGACCATGGGGCCAACGTCCTGACTTTC.

CDR3 DNA sequence: TGTGCCAGCAGCTTGGGACACAGCCCGAACGAGCAGTACTTC. Its translation: CASSLGHSPNEQYF. The chain couples TRBV5-4 to TRBJ2-7; D unclear. The CDR3 is made up of 14 amino acids. Deletions cut 0 bases from V and 5 bases from J, with 12 bases between. Germline V gene data show CDR1 as SGHNT and CDR2 as YYREEE (reference sequence).

This chain links TRBV19 with TRBJ2-5, with TRBD2 matching 8 bases. CDR1 and CDR2 from the germline V gene are LNHDA and SQIVND (reference sequence). The CDR3 has 15 residues. V dropped 6 bases and J dropped 5; count of bases not matched to a gene: 11. This chain's CDR3 is CASSPMTSVGETQYF. CDR3 coding DNA: TGTGCCAGTAGCCCAATGACTAGCGTGGGGGAGACCCAGTACTTC.

This clone was seen a single time. The J gene is TRBJ1-2, the V gene TRBV10-3, with a possible D match to TRBD1 (5 bases). This CDR3 has 15 amino acids. In germline, CDR1 is ENHRY, CDR2 SYGVKD. V was pared by 9 bases and J by 4 bases, with 21 bases between. The DNA for the CDR3 is TGTGCCATGTCCGGGACGGACGACCCTCGCTATGGCTACACCTTC. Amino acid sequence: CAMSGTDDPRYGYTF.

V is TRBV6-5 and J is TRBJ1-2, with 8 bases lining up with TRBD1. This CDR3 is 14 amino acids long. Germline CDR1 MNHEY, CDR2 SVGAGI. V shed 7 bases and J 8 bases; nucleotides not matched to a gene: 12. The CDR3 protein is CASIPYQGARGYTF. The CDR3 nucleotides read TGTGCCAGCATTCCCTATCAGGGGGCCCGGGGCTACACCTTC.

This chain connects TRBV7-8 to TRBJ2-4; D might be TRBD2 (5 bases). V lost 5 bases and J 0 bases, leaving 8 bases between the germline ends. Germline CDR1 is SGHVS and CDR2 is FQNEAQ. The CDR3 length is 14 residues. In DNA, the CDR3 is TGTGCCAGCAGCCCTGAGGGAGCCAAAAACATTCAGTACTTC. This sequence encodes CASSPEGAKNIQYF. The full variable domain, in which reference TRBV7-8 and TRBJ2-4 provide the parts outside the CDR3, is GAGVSQSPRYKVAKRGQDVALRCDPISGHVSLFWYQQALGQGPEFLTYFQNEAQLDKSGLPSDRFFAERPEGSVSTLKIQRTQQEDSAVYLCASSPEGAKNIQYFGAGTRLSVL.

The chain uses TRBV18 and TRBJ2-1; D gene uncertain. CDR3 size: 14 residues. Germline CDR1 reads KGHSH; CDR2 reads LQKENI. Trimming removed 6 bases at V and 5 bases at J, with 14 bases between. The CDR3 sequence: CASSRSRLNNEQFF. The CDR3 DNA is TGTGCCAGCTCGCGTTCCCGGCTAAACAATGAGCAGTTCTTC.

J is TRBJ2-6 and V is TRBV12-5; D unresolved. Between the trimmed V and J ends, which lost 8 bases and 1 base, there was a span of 3 bases. CDR3 length: 12 amino acids. The germline V gene has CDR1 LGHNT and CDR2 FRNRAP. The CDR3 region is CASISGANVLTF. CDR3 DNA sequence: TGTGCTAGTATTTCTGGGGCCAACGTCCTGACTTTC.

The chain couples TRBV30 to TRBJ1-2; D gene unclear. Germline CDR1 and CDR2: GTSNPN and SVGIG (reference sequence). Trimming left V 0 bases short and J 4 bases short, with 12 bases between. The CDR3 sequence is 14 residues long. CDR3 in amino acids: CAWSVPNRPYGYTF. CDR3 nucleotide sequence: TGTGCCTGGAGTGTACCCAACCGGCCCTATGGCTACACCTTC. Full variable domain (remainder filled in from reference TRBV30 and TRBJ1-2): SQTIHQWPATLVQPVGSPLSLECTVEGTSNPNLYWYRQAAGRGLQLLFYSVGIGQISSEVPQNLSASRPQDRQFILSSKKLLLSDSGFYLCAWSVPNRPYGYTFGSGTRLTVV.

This chain uses TRBV18 with TRBJ2-7, with D possibly TRBD2 on 7 matching bases. The CDR3 is 14 residues long. Germline V gives CDR1 KGHSH, CDR2 LQKENI. Trimming removed 2 bases from V and 4 bases from J, with 12 bases in between. The CDR3 here is CASSPGGGPYEQYF. CDR3 DNA: TGTGCCAGCTCACCAGGGGGGGGCCCGTACGAGCAGTACTTC.

This rearrangement joins TRBV5-8 to TRBJ2-7; 7 nucleotides agree with TRBD1. The V gene end was trimmed by 2 bases and the J gene end by 3 bases; junction bases not matched to a gene: 8. CDR3 length equals 15 residues. Germline V gene lookup returns CDR1 SGHTS and CDR2 YDEGEE. CDR3 sequence: CASSLPGQSFYEQYF. The CDR3 region has the DNA TGTGCCAGCAGCTTACCGGGACAGTCGTTCTACGAGCAGTACTTC. Based on the CDR3 plus reference TRBV5-8 and TRBJ2-7, the full variable domain is EAGVTQSPTHLIKTRGQQATLRCSPISGHTSVYWYQQALGLGLQFLLWYDEGEERNRGNFPPRFSGRQFPNYSSELNVNALELEDSALYLCASSLPGQSFYEQYFGPGTRLTVT.

The chain employs TRBV5-1 and TRBJ1-2; D unresolved. This CDR3 spans 14 amino acids. The germline V gene encodes CDR1 SGHRS and CDR2 YFSETQ. V lost 0 bases and J 1 base, leaving 7 bases between the germline ends. CDR3 region: CASSLVSDNYGYTF. In nucleotides, the CDR3 is TGCGCCAGCAGCTTGGTCTCAGATAACTATGGCTACACCTTC.

The rearrangement uses TRBV10-3 and TRBJ1-2; a weak D match, TRBD1 (6 bases). The CDR3 has 12 residues. Per the germline V gene, CDR1 is ENHRY and CDR2 is SYGVKD. V was clipped by 7 bases and J by 8 bases, with 14 bases between them. CDR3 nucleotide sequence: TGTGCCATCACCGGAGAGGGGGTAGGCTACACCTTC. It is translated as CAITGEGVGYTF.

The V and J genes are TRBV5-4 and TRBJ2-1; weak D call: TRBD2 (6 bases). In germline, CDR1 is SGHNT, CDR2 YYREEE (reference sequence). This CDR3 comprises 14 residues. V was clipped by 9 bases and J by 8 bases, with 21 bases between them. The CDR3 DNA follows: TGTGCCACCAAATGGGACCCGCGGGATGATGAGCAGTTCTTC. Translating gives CATKWDPRDDEQFF.

This clone has just a few counts. This sequence joins TRBV5-1 and TRBJ1-1; D may be TRBD1 (5 bases). Germline V CDR1 and CDR2: SGHRS, YFSETQ. CDR3 length equals 15 residues. V lost 1 base to trimming and J lost 3 bases, with 13 bases between them. The CDR3 DNA reads TGCGCCAGCAGCTTGTATCAGGGTTATGACACTGAAGCTTTCTTT. Its translation is CASSLYQGYDTEAFF.

V and J are TRBV5-1 and TRBJ2-1; 8 bases align to TRBD2. The length of the CDR3 is 15 residues. Trimming cost V 4 bases and J 7 bases; bases outside gene matches: 10. CDR1 is SGHRS, CDR2 YFSETQ, per germline. The CDR3 DNA reads TGCGCCAGCAGCGACGTCCCGGGGACTAGGAATGAGCAGTTCTTC. It codes for CASSDVPGTRNEQFF.

The chain uses TRBV6-5 and TRBJ2-2; 8 bases are a match to TRBD1. Germline V gives CDR1 MNHEY, CDR2 SVGAGI. V lost 4 bases and J lost 1; bases outside the gene matches: 5. The CDR3 extends over 16 amino acids. The DNA for the CDR3 is TGTGCCAGCAGTTCCGGACAGGGTGGGAACACCGGGGAGCTGTTTTTT. Its protein is CASSSGQGGNTGELFF.